This T cell receptor (beta chain) was documented in a study of T cell responses to AZD1222 COVID-19 vaccine. Findings and limits, study-wide: Only a handful of AZD1222 recipients tested seropositive at baseline. Nearly half of spike-specific TCRs reportedly target variant regions that are unmutated in the B.1.351 and B.1.1.7 variants. Spike-wide vaccine-associated CD4 TCRs dominated at 160-218 and 743-854.

Germline lookup yields CDR1 SGHTA and CDR2 FQGNSA. There are 15 residues in the CDR3. Losses at the gene ends were 3 bases for V and 10 bases for J; bases not matched to a gene: 7. Concerning this clone itself: The antigen is not known.

Here immunoSEQ multiplex PCR was the method, and the copy in TCRdb shows in-frame clones only, minus some. The data contain more than 130,000 clones, 90% of them singletons. The receptor was derived from an adult in good health. The rearrangement links TRBV7-2 to TRBJ2-1, with 12 bases lining up with TRBD2. Specimen: peripheral blood, collected on day 0 of AZD1222 vaccination. The CDR3 DNA reads as TGTGCCAGCAGCTTCACTAGCGGGAGGTTATACGAGCAGTTCTTC. It codes for CASSFTSGRLYEQFF.